This T cell receptor beta chain is from a study of CD8+ T cells in alopecia areata. Study-wide findings and caveats: For lesional scalp, especially alopecia totalis/universalis, clonality was higher than in normal scalp. TCR sharing was clearer in mice than between patients, perhaps partly owing to patient HLA diversity. Scalp sample data also include resident alphabeta T cells from normal skin.

After isolation, RNA underwent reverse transcription to generate cDNA as the sequencing template. Generated by immunoSEQ multiplex PCR, the TCRdb table keeps only in-frame clones and is missing some. The data hold roughly 150,000 clones, with around 57% observed a single time. This clone was counted between two and nine times. What it binds is unknown. There are 8 residues in the CDR3. Trimming shortened V by 7 bases and J by 12 bases, and 3 bases separated the two germline ends. CDR1 is MDHEN, CDR2 SYDVKM, per germline. Sorted populations comprised CD4+ and CD8+ T cells obtained from PBMCs. The sample was CD4+ T cells sorted from blood. The sequence was collected from a human donor in good health. The V call is TRBV28, the J call TRBJ2-2; D ambiguous. Here the CDR3 DNA reads TGTGCCAGCACGCAGCTGTTTTTT. Its translation: CASTQLFF.